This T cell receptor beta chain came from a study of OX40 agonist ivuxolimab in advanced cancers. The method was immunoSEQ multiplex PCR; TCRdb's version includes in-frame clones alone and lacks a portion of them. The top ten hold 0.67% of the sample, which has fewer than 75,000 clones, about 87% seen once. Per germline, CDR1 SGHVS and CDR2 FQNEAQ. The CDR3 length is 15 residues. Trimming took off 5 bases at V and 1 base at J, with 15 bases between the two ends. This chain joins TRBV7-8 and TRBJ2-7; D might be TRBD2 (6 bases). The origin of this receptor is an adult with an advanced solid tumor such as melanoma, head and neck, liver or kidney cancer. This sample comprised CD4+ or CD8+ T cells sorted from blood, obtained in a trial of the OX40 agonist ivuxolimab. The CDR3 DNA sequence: TGTGCCAGCAGCCCGGGGACTTGGCAATCCTACGAGCAGTACTTC. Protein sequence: CASSPGTWQSYEQYF.